This T cell receptor (beta chain) was captured by sequencing in a study of T cells after yellow fever vaccination (dated by TCRdb to between 2018 and 2021). General notes on the study: Libraries from fractions with low cell numbers were prepared with the SMART-Seq v4 Ultra Low Input RNA kit. To track T-cell clones before and after primary and booster YFV17D yellow fever vaccination, bulk TCR alpha and beta repertoires were sequenced longitudinally. Two healthy male donors made up the cohort, one aged 18 to 30 years and the other aged 30 to 40 years. Blood was collected at multiple timepoints before and after primary and secondary immunization, and bulk PBMC replicates and cell subsets were isolated.

What the work shows at the level of the full study, not this receptor alone: A small share of clonotypes was detected in both CD4 and CD8 compartments, with the overlap likely arising from convergent recombination. The secondary T-cell response was found to be weaker but faster than the primary response, with a peak reached on day 5 rather than on day 15. Most clones expanded after primary vaccination (about 96% of CD4 and 70% to 90% of CD8) were re-detected after the booster, suggesting that broad memory maintenance occurred. The study included only two donors, which limits how far the findings can be generalized. Because abundant contaminating clonotypes from the bulk population could be contained in FACS-sorted repertoires, computational filtering was required.

What the treatment or condition label conveys for this sample: live attenuated yellow fever vaccine strain. A standard Ficoll-Paque protocol was used to isolate PBMCs from peripheral blood. Dynabeads CD4 and CD8 positive selection kits were used to isolate the CD4 and CD8 T-cell fractions. TriZol was used to extract RNA from bulk PBMCs, from CD4 and CD8 fractions, and from dextramer-positive and dextramer-negative fractions. Synthesis of TCR cDNA relied on 5'RACE template switching, a step that introduced a universal primer site along with unique molecular identifiers. Priming of cDNA synthesis was performed from both the TCR alpha and TCR beta constant segments. Library amplification involved two PCR steps, and the second step added sample barcodes and sequencing adapters. Sequencing of libraries was performed on Illumina HiSeq 2500 (2x100 bp) or NovaSeq (2x150 bp). The paper's data handling went like this. Reads were demultiplexed and collapsed into UMI consensus sequences with MIGEC, and V(D)J alignment was performed with MiXCR. Vaccine-responding clonotypes were identified with edgeR using replicate PBMC samples, with FDR below 0.01 and a log2 fold change above 5 up to day 15 being required. CD4 or CD8 identity was assigned to each bulk clonotype according to whether the clonotype was present at higher abundance in the sequenced CD4 repertoire or the sequenced CD8 repertoire. The public reads were run again by TCRdb, first through fastp at Q25 and then through MiXCR, and only productive beta chains were kept. Rows with one shared CDR3 protein collapse into an entry with the most common genes and DNA. None of the V and J calls come from the authors' own analysis; TCRdb made them. The sample yields tens of thousands of distinct CDR3 sequences; 7.5% to 9% were counted once. Jointly, the top ten make up roughly 41% of the sample.

In the germline V gene (reference sequence), CDR1 corresponds to DFQATT and CDR2 to SNEGSKA. At the junction V is shortened by 6 bases and J by 11 bases, with 25 bases in between. Counted from cysteine to phenylalanine, this CDR3 has 14 amino acids. Here the CDR3 DNA is all that survives: 42 bases in frame from base 1. Concerning this clonotype itself: There is no known antigen for this receptor. One base away there is no much larger clone; base qualities are not given.

This clonotype was sampled from a man younger than 45 who received the YFV17D yellow fever vaccine. The chain is made from TRBV20-1 and TRBJ1-1, with the D gene call left open. This sample comprised CD8+ T cells sorted from PBMCs, obtained on the day of the yellow fever booster vaccination. CDR3 reads: CSAATEWGGLYAFF. At the DNA level, the sequence is TGCAGTGCGGCTACCGAGTGGGGTGGACTGTATGCTTTCTTT.